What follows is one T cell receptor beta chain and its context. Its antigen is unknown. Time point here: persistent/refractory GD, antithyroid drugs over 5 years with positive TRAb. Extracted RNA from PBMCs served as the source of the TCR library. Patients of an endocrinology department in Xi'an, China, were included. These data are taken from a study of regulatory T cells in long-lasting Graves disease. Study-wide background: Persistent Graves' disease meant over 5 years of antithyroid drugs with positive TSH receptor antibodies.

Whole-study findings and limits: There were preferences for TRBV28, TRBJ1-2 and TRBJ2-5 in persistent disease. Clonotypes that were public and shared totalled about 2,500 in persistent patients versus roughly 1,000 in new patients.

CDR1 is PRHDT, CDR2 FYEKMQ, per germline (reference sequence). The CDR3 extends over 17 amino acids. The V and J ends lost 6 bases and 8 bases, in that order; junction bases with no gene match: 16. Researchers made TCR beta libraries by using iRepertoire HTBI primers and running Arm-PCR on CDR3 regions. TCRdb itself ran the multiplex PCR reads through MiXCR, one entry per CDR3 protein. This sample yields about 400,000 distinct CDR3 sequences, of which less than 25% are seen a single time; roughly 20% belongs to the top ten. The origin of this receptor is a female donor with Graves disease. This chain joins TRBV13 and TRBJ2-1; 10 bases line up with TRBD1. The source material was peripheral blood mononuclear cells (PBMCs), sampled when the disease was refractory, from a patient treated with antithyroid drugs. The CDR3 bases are TGTGCCAGCAGTCCCGTTGTCTGGGACAGGGGAGGCGATGAGCAGTTCTTC. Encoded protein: CASSPVVWDRGGDEQFF.